This T cell receptor beta chain was observed in a study of chemoradiotherapy in HPV16-positive cancers. Germline V gene lookup returns CDR1 MNHNY and CDR2 SVGAGI (reference sequence). V lost 2 bases to trimming and J lost 5 bases; unmatched junction nucleotides: 4. The CDR3 length is 15 residues. The protocol was immunoSEQ multiplex PCR, while the TCRdb copy is restricted to in-frame clones and leaves out a portion. The sample consists of about 15,000 clones, 55% to 75% of them appearing once. The starting material was tumor tissue, obtained from a patient who underwent chemoradiotherapy. The chain links TRBV6-6 to TRBJ2-2, with TRBD2 matching over 8 bases. This TCR derives from a human donor with HPV-associated anogenital cancer. The CDR3 bases are TGTGCCAGCAGTTACCCGGGGGGGATGACCGGGGAGCTGTTTTTT. It translates to CASSYPGGMTGELFF.